Following are 3 T cell receptor beta chains from one sample sequenced in a study of Graves' ophthalmopathy and Graves' hyperthyroidism. Amplified material comprised TCR beta CDR3 regions derived from RNA transcripts. After a first-round RT-PCR with HTBI primers, a second-round multiplex PCR was run. TCRdb redid the calling of the multiplex PCR reads with MiXCR, one entry per CDR3 protein. This sample carries 620,000 or so distinct CDR3 sequences, 22% of them seen once, and the ten largest clones take approximately 6.5%. The sample consisted of peripheral blood. Receptor source: a woman in her late teens or twenties with stable Graves' hyperthyroidism. Some clones in this sample may be carry-over from other donors' samples.

The V gene is TRBV6-5, the J gene TRBJ1-3; the D gene is possibly TRBD1 (6 bases). The CDR3 totals 15 residues. The V end lost 7 bases, the J end lost 1 base, and 14 bases lay between the germline ends. Germline CDR1 is MNHEY and CDR2 is SVGAGI. CDR3 amino acids: CASIIDTGSGNTIYF. CDR3 coding DNA: TGTGCCAGCATTATCGATACAGGGTCTGGAAACACCATATATTTT.

This clonotype was detected many times. The rearrangement uses TRBV20-1 and TRBJ1-1; no clear D gene. Per the germline V gene, CDR1 is DFQATT and CDR2 is SNEGSKA (reference sequence). V dropped 3 bases and J dropped 6 bases, with 14 bases sitting between them. There are 13 residues in the CDR3. The CDR3 sequence: CSASGIRVPEAFF. The CDR3 nucleotides read TGCAGTGCTAGTGGCATAAGGGTCCCTGAAGCTTTCTTT.

The chain joins TRBV12-3 or TRBV12-4 to TRBJ2-7; D assignment may be TRBD1 or TRBD2 (5 bases each). The CDR3 is made up of 15 amino acids. The V end was cut by 7 bases, the J end by 0 bases, with 16 bases between. CDR3 coding DNA: TGTGCCAGCACCTGGGGGAACCCCAGCTCCTACGAGCAGTACTTC. It translates to CASTWGNPSSYEQYF.